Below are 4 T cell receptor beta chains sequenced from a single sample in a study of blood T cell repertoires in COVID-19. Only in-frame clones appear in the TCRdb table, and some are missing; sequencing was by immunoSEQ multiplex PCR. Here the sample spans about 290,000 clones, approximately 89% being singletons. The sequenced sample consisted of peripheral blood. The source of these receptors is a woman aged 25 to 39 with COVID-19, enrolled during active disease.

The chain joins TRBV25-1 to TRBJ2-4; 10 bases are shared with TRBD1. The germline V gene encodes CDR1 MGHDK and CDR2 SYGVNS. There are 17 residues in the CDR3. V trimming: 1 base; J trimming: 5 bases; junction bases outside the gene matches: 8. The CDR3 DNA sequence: TGTGCCAGCAGTGAATCACCGGGACAGGGGCATCAAAACATTCAGTACTTC. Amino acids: CASSESPGQGHQNIQYF.

CDR3 amino acids: CASAFQRGQRNGYTF. The CDR3 DNA follows: TGTGCCAGCGCATTCCAAAGGGGGCAGAGGAACGGCTACACCTTC. The chain joins TRBV28 to TRBJ1-2; 7 bases map to TRBD1. V lost 8 bases and J lost 8; bases outside the gene matches: 17. The germline gives CDR1 MDHEN, CDR2 SYDVKM. CDR3 size: 15 residues.

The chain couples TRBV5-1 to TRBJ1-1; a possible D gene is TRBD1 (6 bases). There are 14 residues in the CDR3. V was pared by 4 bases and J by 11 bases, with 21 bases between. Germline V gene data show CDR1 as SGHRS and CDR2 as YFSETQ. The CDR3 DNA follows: TGCGCCAGCAGCCCAGGGGTCAGGGGAATGGGCGCTTTCTTT. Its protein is CASSPGVRGMGAFF. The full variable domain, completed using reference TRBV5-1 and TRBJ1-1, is KAGVTQTPRYLIKTRGQQVTLSCSPISGHRSVSWYQQTPGQGLQFLFEYFSETQRNKGNFPGRFSGRQFSNSRSEMNVSTLELGDSALYLCASSPGVRGMGAFFGQGTRLTVV.

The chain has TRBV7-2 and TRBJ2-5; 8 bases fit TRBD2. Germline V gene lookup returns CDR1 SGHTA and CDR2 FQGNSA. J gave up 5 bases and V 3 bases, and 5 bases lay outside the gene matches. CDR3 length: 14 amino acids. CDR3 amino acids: CASSFGTSWETQYF. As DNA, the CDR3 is TGTGCCAGCAGCTTTGGGACTAGTTGGGAGACCCAGTACTTC.